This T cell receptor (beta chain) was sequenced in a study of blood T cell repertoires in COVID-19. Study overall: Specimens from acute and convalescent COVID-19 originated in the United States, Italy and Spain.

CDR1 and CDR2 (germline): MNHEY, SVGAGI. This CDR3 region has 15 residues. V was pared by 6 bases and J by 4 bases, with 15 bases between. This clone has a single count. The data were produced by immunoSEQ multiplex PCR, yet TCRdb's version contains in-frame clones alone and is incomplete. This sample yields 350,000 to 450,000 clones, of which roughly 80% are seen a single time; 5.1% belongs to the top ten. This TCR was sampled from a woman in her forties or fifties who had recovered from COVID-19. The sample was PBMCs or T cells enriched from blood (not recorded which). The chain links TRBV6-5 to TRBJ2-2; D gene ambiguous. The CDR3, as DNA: TGTGCCAGCAGCGGAAAGGAGTTCGCCACCGGGGAGCTGTTTTTT. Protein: CASSGKEFATGELFF.